Listed below are T cell receptor beta chains from one sample, sequenced in a study of blood T cell repertoires in COVID-19. TCRdb's table, derived via immunoSEQ multiplex PCR, lists solely in-frame clones and lacks some. The sample carries some 320,000 clones, approximately 87% recorded once. Sequenced sample: PBMCs or T cells enriched from blood (not recorded which). Receptor source: a woman under 40 who had recovered from COVID-19. The CDR3 runs from the conserved cysteine through the conserved F or W. Each record gives: clone size, D gene, J gene, V gene, CDR3 DNA, CDR3 protein. D genes are given only for firm matches. The size field is filled for only some rows; it gives once, few, many or a size class.

- - TRBJ2-7 TRBV7-8 TGTGCCAGCAGCACAGGGACGTGGGAGCAGTACTTC CASSTGTWEQYF
- - TRBJ1-2 TRBV2 TGTGCCAGCAGGGCCCTCCCTAACTATGGCTACACCTTC CASRALPNYGYTF
few - TRBJ2-2 TRBV29-1 TGCAGCGCCCGGTCAGGGGACACCGGGGAGCTGTTTTTT CSARSGDTGELFF
- - TRBJ2-2 TRBV21-1 TGTGCCAGCAGCCTGAAGGGAAGCGGGCGCCAGAACACCGGGGAGCTGTTTTTT CASSLKGSGRQNTGELFF
- - TRBJ1-4 TRBV3-1/TRBV3-2 TGTGCCAGCAGCCAAGATACAGGGTCTAATGAAAAACTGTTTTTT CASSQDTGSNEKLFF
- TRBD1 TRBJ2-7 TRBV29-1 TGCAGCCCAGGGTGGGACAGATTCTACGAGCAGTACTTC CSPGWDRFYEQYF
- TRBD1 TRBJ1-4 TRBV7-9 TGTGCCAGCAGCGGAGACAGGGGGCGAGATGAAAAACTGTTTTTT CASSGDRGRDEKLFF
- TRBD1 TRBJ1-6 TRBV7-2 TGTGCCAGCAGCTTAGGGTCCGGGACAGAGGAGTTT CASSLGSGTEEF
- TRBD1 TRBJ2-5 TRBV12-5 TGTGCTAGTGGCGGGACAGGGTTAGGGGAGACCCAGTACTTC CASGGTGLGETQYF
- - TRBJ2-2 TRBV7-2 TGTGCCAGCACCTACTTTTTAGGTTACGGGGGACCGAACACCGGGGAGCTGTTTTTT CASTYFLGYGGPNTGELFF
- - TRBJ1-3 TRBV3-1/TRBV3-2 TGTGCCAGCAGCCAGACCCGCACAGGGTCTGGAAACACCATATATTTT CASSQTRTGSGNTIYF
- - TRBJ2-2 TRBV9 TGTGCCAGCAGCGCCCCCGCGAACACCGGGGAGCTGTTTTTT CASSAPANTGELFF
- - TRBJ1-3 TRBV5-4 TGTGCCAGCAGCTTGGAGGCAGGGTCTGGAAACACCATATATTTT CASSLEAGSGNTIYF
once TRBD2 TRBJ2-5 TRBV5-5 TGTGCCAGCACCAGACTAGCGGGGGGGCAAGAGACCCAGTACTTC CASTRLAGGQETQYF
- TRBD2 TRBJ2-1 TRBV7-8 TGTGCCAGCAGCGGAAAAAGGGTAGCGGGGAATGAGCAGTTCTTC CASSGKRVAGNEQFF
- - TRBJ1-1 TRBV5-1 TGCGCCAGCAGCTTGGCCTCAGAGAACACTGAAGCTTTCTTT CASSLASENTEAFF
- - TRBJ1-5 TRBV4-1 TGCGCCAGCAGCCAATCCCGGGGAAAGCCCCAGCATTTT CASSQSRGKPQHF
- TRBD2 TRBJ2-5 TRBV11-2 TGTGCCAGCAGCTTCGGCGGGGGGGCCAGAGAGACCCAGTACTTC CASSFGGGARETQYF
- - TRBJ1-1 TRBV19 TGTGCCAGTAGTATAAGGGGTGACACTGAAGCTTTCTTT CASSIRGDTEAFF
- - TRBJ2-3 TRBV5-8 TGTGCCAGCAGCTTGGGCGGCGGGAGCACAGATACGCAGTATTTT CASSLGGGSTDTQYF
many - TRBJ2-1 TRBV7-2 TGTGCCAGCAGCTTAGGTTTGGCCCCTCAGCAGTTCTTC CASSLGLAPQQFF
- TRBD1 TRBJ1-1 TRBV10-1 TGCGCCAGCAGTCAGGGGGATGTCGGAACTGAAGCTTTCTTT CASSQGDVGTEAFF
- - TRBJ1-1 TRBV6-5 TGTGCCAGCAGTTATTTGTGGGGAGGTAGAGGCACTGAAGCTTTCTTT CASSYLWGGRGTEAFF
- - TRBJ2-4 TRBV28 TGTGCCAGCAGGCCCCGTTCTAGTGAACTAGCCAAAAACATTCAGTACTTC CASRPRSSELAKNIQYF
- TRBD1 TRBJ2-1 TRBV28 TGTGCCAGCAGTGGAAAAGGACTCTCGGGACAGGGGACTGAGCAGTTCTTC CASSGKGLSGQGTEQFF
- TRBD1 TRBJ1-3 TRBV9 TGTGCCAGCAGCCCCGGGGACAGGGGGCCTGTAAACACCATATATTTT CASSPGDRGPVNTIYF
- - TRBJ2-2 TRBV5-1 TGCGCCAGCAGCTTGTTTGGTCGGGAGTCCGATGGGCTGTTTTTT CASSLFGRESDGLFF
- - TRBJ2-3 TRBV5-4 TGTGCCAGCAGCTTGCCCGAACTCACAGATACGCAGTATTTT CASSLPELTDTQYF
- - TRBJ2-7 TRBV6-4 TGTGCCAGCACTAGGGGCGGTGTATACGAGCAGTACTTC CASTRGGVYEQYF